The 8 T cell receptor beta chains below come from one sample, sequenced in a study of blood T cell repertoires in COVID-19 (dated by TCRdb to the early 2020s). Library method: the immunoSEQ multiplex PCR assay. In its TCRdb copy, this immuneACCESS table keeps in-frame sequences only and misses some clones. Where compared with another copy, unresolved V genes explain less than half of these, and the others have no known cause. The sample yields some 87,000 clones; roughly four fifths were counted once. Less than 20% of the sample belongs to the ten largest clones. The specimen sequenced was peripheral blood. The origin of the receptors is a woman over 75 with active or convalescent COVID-19.

The chain is built from TRBV30 and TRBJ1-5; no firm D call. Germline CDR1 reads GTSNPN; CDR2 reads SVGIG (reference sequence). Trimming removed 3 bases from V and 7 bases from J, with 19 bases in between. The CDR3 is 15 amino acids. The CDR3 here is CAWSRGGLAKQPQHF. For the CDR3, the DNA is TGTGCCTGGAGCCGTGGAGGCCTAGCGAAGCAGCCCCAGCATTTT.

Points on this clone: Its ends do not fully match the called genes, so a read error is possible. The V and J genes are TRBV18 and TRBJ1-1; 7 nucleotides agree with TRBD1. The germline gives CDR1 KGHSH, CDR2 LQKENI. This CDR3 spans 15 amino acids. Here the CDR3 DNA reads TGTGCCAGCTCACCTTCCTTGGGACAGAACCCTGAAGCTTTCTTT. Protein: CASSPSLGQNPEAFF.

The sample holds one count of this clone. V usage is TRBV2 and J usage is TRBJ1-5, with 7 bases aligning to TRBD1. Germline V gene lookup returns CDR1 SNHLY and CDR2 FYNNEI. This CDR3 contains 13 residues. V was clipped by 6 bases and J by 6 bases; unmatched bases: 5. The chain's CDR3 is CASSLRGLQPQHF. As DNA, the CDR3 is TGTGCCAGCAGCCTTAGGGGGCTTCAGCCCCAGCATTTT.

J is TRBJ1-2 and V is TRBV19; the D gene is possibly TRBD1 (5 bases). The CDR3 is made up of 16 amino acids. Per germline, CDR1 LNHDA and CDR2 SQIVND (reference sequence). Trimming pared 6 bases from V and 6 bases from J, leaving 23 bases between. CDR3 region: CASRGWTQGDPDGYTF. In nucleotides, the CDR3 is TGTGCCAGTAGGGGGTGGACACAAGGTGATCCTGATGGCTACACCTTC.

This chain links TRBV4-3 with TRBJ2-7; TRBD2 is a possible D gene (5 bases). This CDR3 is built from 15 residues. The germline V gene has CDR1 LGHNA and CDR2 YSLEER. Trimming cost V 4 bases and J 4 bases, with 17 bases left between them. The CDR3 nucleotides are TGCGCCAGCAGCCCCGAACGGACTGCCCGATACGAGCAGTACTTC. Translated, it gives CASSPERTARYEQYF.

The chain combines TRBV5-1 with TRBJ2-1; possibly TRBD1 for D (7 bases). The CDR3 spans 15 residues. CDR1 is SGHRS and CDR2 is YFSETQ in the germline V gene. The V end lost 6 bases, the J end lost 0 bases, and 13 bases lay between the germline ends. As DNA, the CDR3 is TGCGCCAGCACCCCCCAGGGGGGCTCCTACAATGAGCAGTTCTTC. Protein: CASTPQGGSYNEQFF. Full variable domain (missing parts from reference TRBV5-1 and TRBJ2-1): KAGVTQTPRYLIKTRGQQVTLSCSPISGHRSVSWYQQTPGQGLQFLFEYFSETQRNKGNFPGRFSGRQFSNSRSEMNVSTLELGDSALYLCASTPQGGSYNEQFFGPGTRLTVL.

This chain connects TRBV4-3 to TRBJ1-6; D is uncertain. V was clipped by 3 bases and J by 13 bases, with 16 bases between them. The CDR3 length is 14 residues. Per germline, CDR1 LGHNA and CDR2 YSLEER. CDR3 loop: CASSHPYAGSPLHF. The CDR3 coding sequence is TGCGCCAGCAGCCACCCCTATGCAGGTTCCCCCCTCCACTTT.

The rearrangement uses TRBV12-3 or TRBV12-4 and TRBJ2-7; D gene ambiguous. The CDR3 totals 13 residues. Trimming stripped 4 bases from V and 0 bases from J, with 7 bases between. This CDR3 is CASSSQISYEQYF. DNA for the CDR3: TGTGCCAGCAGTTCTCAGATCTCCTACGAGCAGTACTTC.